Described below is a single T cell receptor (beta chain) sequence and its context. The CD4+ fraction was divided into a CD45RA+ naive subset and a CD45RA-negative memory subset. Some clones are missing from TCRdb's copy, which holds only in-frame ones; the method was immunoSEQ multiplex PCR. The sample lists around 1,000,000 clones, around 77% occurring once. This specimen belongs to a study of shared clonotypes between healthy human individuals. Sequencing was performed on memory CD4+ T cells from PBMCs. The subset denotes: CD45RA-negative fraction. The clonotype comes from a man between 18 and 29 years old in good health. Some clones in this sample may be carry-over from other donors' samples.

The CDR3, as DNA: TGTGCCAGCAGCTTACGCGCTATCCCCGGGACAGGGGGCGAGACCCAGTACTTC. The encoded protein is CASSLRAIPGTGGETQYF. This chain links TRBV7-6 with TRBJ2-5; 12 bases fit TRBD1. The V and J ends lost 2 bases and 5 bases, in that order; junction bases with no gene match: 12. The CDR3 runs to 18 residues. CDR1 is SGHVS and CDR2 is FNYEAQ in the germline V gene.